This TCR beta chain was obtained from a study of shared clonotypes between healthy human individuals. Turning to the study itself: The cohort had a couple of women and a few men, ages 18 to 49. Study results and caveats: Non-shared clonotypes showed lower generation probabilities than clonotypes common to all four donors. Since donors were few, the genetic and exposure-history diversity represented was limited. Naive subsets generally had larger estimated richness than memory subsets.

In its sample, this clone was seen once. Antigen: not known. Some clones are missing from TCRdb's copy, which holds only in-frame ones; the method was immunoSEQ multiplex PCR. The sample lists about 320,000 clones, around 87% seen once, with around 15% in the top ten. Trimming stripped 1 base from V and 1 base from J, with 10 bases between. The CDR3 length is 15 residues. The germline V gene encodes CDR1 LNHDA and CDR2 SQIVND (reference sequence). The chain carries TRBV19 and TRBJ1-1; D possibly corresponds to TRBD1 (5 bases). The TCR was taken from a man younger than 35 in good health. The source material was memory CD8+ T cells sorted from blood. Documented subset: CD45RO+ cells pooled with CCR7-negative TemRA cells. The DNA of the CDR3 is TGTGCCAGTAGTATAGGGGACGGACCGAACACTGAAGCTTTCTTT. As protein: CASSIGDGPNTEAFF.